These T cell receptor beta chains were read from a single sample in a study of regulatory and conventional T cells in RAG deficiency. Sequencing used immunoSEQ multiplex PCR; TCRdb keeps in-frame clones, though not all of them. The repertoire holds about 5,500 clones, with around 93% as singletons. Material: CD8+ T cells sorted from blood. The receptors shown here come from a human donor with RAG deficiency presenting as severe combined immunodeficiency. Both conserved end residues are part of each CDR3. Fields, in order: V gene, J gene, clone size, D gene, CDR3 DNA, CDR3 protein. D genes are given only for firm matches. The size field is filled for only some rows; it gives once, few, many or a size class.

TRBV4-3	TRBJ2-2	.	TRBD1	TGCGCCAGCAGCCAAGATACAGGGGGCGCCGGGGAGCTGTTTTTT	CASSQDTGGAGELFF
TRBV18	TRBJ2-3	once	TRBD2	TGTGCCAGCTCACCACGGACCGTGGGAGGGGCCATGGATACGCAGTATTTT	CASSPRTVGGAMDTQYF
TRBV28	TRBJ2-6	.	.	TGTGCCAGCAGTATACTCGGGGCCAACGTCCTGACTTTC	CASSILGANVLTF
TRBV27	TRBJ2-7	.	.	TGTGCCAGCAGTGGAGTTAGGGAAAACTACGAGCAGTACTTC	CASSGVRENYEQYF
TRBV9	TRBJ2-3	.	TRBD2	TGTGCCAGCAGCCCGACTAGCGGGAGGGAGTATTTT	CASSPTSGREYF
TRBV6-5	TRBJ2-7	.	.	TGTGCCAGCAGGACGACCTGGCGGCGTCGGGGTGAGCAGTACTTC	CASRTTWRRRGEQYF
TRBV27	TRBJ2-7	.	.	TGTGCCAGCAGTTTATCGGGGGGCTACGAGCAGTACTTC	CASSLSGGYEQYF
TRBV6-5	TRBJ2-3	once	.	TGTGCCAGCAGTCCCTCCGACAGGCGCACAGATACGCAGTATTTT	CASSPSDRRTDTQYF
TRBV11-2	TRBJ1-2	.	TRBD1	TGTGCCAGCAGCTTCCCTGGACAGGGAAACTATGGCTACACCTTC	CASSFPGQGNYGYTF
TRBV4-1	TRBJ1-2	.	.	TGCGCCAGCAGCCCCTTAGCTCGAGGGGTTCCGGTCTATGGCTACACCTTC	CASSPLARGVPVYGYTF
TRBV4-3	TRBJ2-1	once	.	TGCGCCAGCAGCCACCCCCAGGGGCATGAGCAGTTCTTC	CASSHPQGHEQFF
TRBV15	TRBJ1-5	once	.	TGTGCCACCAGCAGAGATTTGGGAGGTGGTCAGCCCCAGCATTTT	CATSRDLGGGQPQHF
TRBV4-1	TRBJ2-7	.	.	TGCGCCAGCAGCCAAGGAGGCGGGTACGAGCAGTACTTC	CASSQGGGYEQYF
TRBV7-8	TRBJ1-2	.	TRBD1	TGTGCCAGCAGCTTAGGGACAGGATCGGGGTATGGCTACACCTTC	CASSLGTGSGYGYTF
TRBV10-3	TRBJ2-1	.	.	TGTGCCATCCCCGGAAGGACAGACAATGAGCAGTTCTTC	CAIPGRTDNEQFF
TRBV27	TRBJ2-3	.	.	TGTGCCAGCAGTTTATATGGCACCCTATCGGATACGCAGTATTTT	CASSLYGTLSDTQYF
TRBV7-6	TRBJ2-5	.	TRBD1	TGTGCCAGCAGCTTTGGGGACAGGAGGGAGACCCAGTACTTC	CASSFGDRRETQYF
TRBV7-2	TRBJ2-7	.	.	TGTGCCAGCAGCCCGCCCGGAGGATACGAGCAGTACTTC	CASSPPGGYEQYF
TRBV9	TRBJ2-3	.	TRBD1	TGTGCCAGCAGCGACCGACAGGGTCACTTCACAGATACGCAGTATTTT	CASSDRQGHFTDTQYF
TRBV7-2	TRBJ2-5	.	.	TGTGCCAGCAGCATTCCCGGGACGTTCCAAGAGACCCAGTACTTC	CASSIPGTFQETQYF
TRBV6-5	TRBJ2-7	.	TRBD1	TGTGCCAGCAGTTCATTGGGACAGGGTGACGAGCAGTACTTC	CASSSLGQGDEQYF
TRBV7-2	TRBJ2-2	.	TRBD2	TGTGCCAGCAGCCGGACTAGCGGGACGAGGGGGGAGCTGTTTTTT	CASSRTSGTRGELFF
TRBV7-9	TRBJ1-1	.	TRBD1	TGTGCCAGCAGGGATACAGGGGACACTGAAGCTTTCTTT	CASRDTGDTEAFF
TRBV27	TRBJ2-3	.	.	TGTGCCAGCAGTTTACTAGGAGGAGATACGCAGTATTTT	CASSLLGGDTQYF
TRBV4-1	TRBJ2-7	.	.	TGCGCCAGCAGCCAAGATCAGGAATACTACGAGCAGTACTTC	CASSQDQEYYEQYF
TRBV11-1	TRBJ2-5	once	.	TGTGCCAGCAGCGGAGGGGGGCCCCAAGAGACCCAGTACTTC	CASSGGGPQETQYF
TRBV27	TRBJ2-7	.	TRBD2	TGTGCCAGCAGTCCCGGGACTAGCGGGTACGAGCAGTACTTC	CASSPGTSGYEQYF
TRBV28	TRBJ2-3	.	.	TGTGCCAGCAGTTTGTGGGCGGAACCAGATACGCAGTATTTT	CASSLWAEPDTQYF
TRBV7-6	TRBJ2-7	.	.	TGTGCCAGCAGCTTAGTTGGAGACAGAGCCTACGAGCAGTACTTC	CASSLVGDRAYEQYF
TRBV12-5	TRBJ2-6	few	TRBD1	TGTGCTAGTGGCCGGGACAGCTCTGGGGCCAACGTCCTGACTTTC	CASGRDSSGANVLTF
TRBV4-3	TRBJ2-3	.	TRBD2	TGCGCCAGCAGCCAAGATGCGGGAGCTGCAGATACGCAGTATTTT	CASSQDAGAADTQYF
TRBV28	TRBJ2-1	.	TRBD1	TGTGCCAGCAGTTTATATCGGACAGGGAATGAGCAGTTCTTC	CASSLYRTGNEQFF
TRBV30	TRBJ2-3	.	.	TGTGCCTGGAGTGTATCCCGAGGCGCGCAGTATTTT	CAWSVSRGAQYF
TRBV10-3	TRBJ1-1	.	.	TGTGCCATCAGTGAGTCGACCCTACAGGCTTTCTTT	CAISESTLQAFF
TRBV9	TRBJ1-3	.	.	TGTGCCAGCAGCGTAGGGGGCACTTTAAACACCATATATTTT	CASSVGGTLNTIYF
TRBV19	TRBJ1-5	.	.	TGTGCCAGTAGTATAAGGGCTAGCAATCAGCCCCAGCATTTT	CASSIRASNQPQHF
TRBV27	TRBJ2-4	once	TRBD1	TGTGCCAGCAGTTTAGGACAGGGGGCCATTCAGTACTTC	CASSLGQGAIQYF
TRBV27	TRBJ2-2	.	.	TGTGCCAGCAGTGACACCGGGGAGCTGTTTTTT	CASSDTGELFF
TRBV30	TRBJ2-7	.	TRBD1	TGTGCCTGCCTTTCCAATGACAGGGCTCCCTACGAGCAGTACTTC	CACLSNDRAPYEQYF
TRBV19	TRBJ2-3	.	.	TGTGCCAGTAGTATCAGACAGTTCAGCACAGATACGCAGTATTTT	CASSIRQFSTDTQYF